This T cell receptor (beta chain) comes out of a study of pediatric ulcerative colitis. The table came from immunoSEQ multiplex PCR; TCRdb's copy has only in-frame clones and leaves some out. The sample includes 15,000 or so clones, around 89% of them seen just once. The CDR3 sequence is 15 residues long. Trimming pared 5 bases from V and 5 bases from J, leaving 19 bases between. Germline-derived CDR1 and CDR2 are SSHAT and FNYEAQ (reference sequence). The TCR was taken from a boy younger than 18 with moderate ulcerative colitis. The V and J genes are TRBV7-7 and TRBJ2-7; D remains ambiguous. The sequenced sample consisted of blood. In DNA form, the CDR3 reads TGTGCCAGCAGCCCTCTGGGCCGAGAAAAAGACGAGCAGTACTTC. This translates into CASSPLGREKDEQYF.